The table lists the clone carrying this TCR beta chain with a count of one. The entry originates in a study of blood T cell repertoires in COVID-19. Study-wide background: Acute-phase and convalescent COVID-19 samples originated in the United States, Italy and Spain.

Germline V lookup: CDR1 LGHDT, CDR2 YNNKEL (reference sequence). Trimming shortened V by 1 base and J by 2 bases, and 15 bases separated the two germline ends. The CDR3 is 17 amino acids. Libraries were prepared by immunoSEQ multiplex PCR; TCRdb keeps only in-frame clonotypes and omits some of them. The table records fewer than 250,000 clones, nearly 85% of them present only once. The rearrangement uses TRBV3-1 (or the pseudogene TRBV3-2) and TRBJ2-1; D remains unclear. The material sequenced was peripheral blood. This sequence was found in a human donor in a cohort sampled during active COVID-19. The CDR3 here is CASSQALALVAYNEQFF. The CDR3 DNA reads TGTGCCAGCAGCCAAGCCCTTGCTCTAGTTGCCTACAATGAGCAGTTCTTC.